Detailed here is one T cell receptor beta chain. This sample is part of a study of blood T cell repertoires in COVID-19. Study-wide background: T cells, B-cell-depleted T cells, or PBMCs supplied cDNA or gDNA.

Sequencing used immunoSEQ multiplex PCR; TCRdb keeps in-frame clones, though not all of them. This sample has some 150,000 clones, with about 80% found just once. CDR1 and CDR2 from the germline V gene are MNHEY and SVGEGT. The CDR3 has 15 amino acids. V shed 3 bases and J shed 0 bases, with 10 bases lying between them. The sequence was collected from a human donor with acute or convalescent COVID-19. The donor label of this sample is uncertain. Sequences were obtained from peripheral blood. The rearrangement links TRBV6-2 or TRBV6-3 to TRBJ2-3; D not certain. Written as DNA, the CDR3 is TGTGCCAGCAGTTATACTGATGCTAGCACAGATACGCAGTATTTT. Its protein is CASSYTDASTDTQYF.